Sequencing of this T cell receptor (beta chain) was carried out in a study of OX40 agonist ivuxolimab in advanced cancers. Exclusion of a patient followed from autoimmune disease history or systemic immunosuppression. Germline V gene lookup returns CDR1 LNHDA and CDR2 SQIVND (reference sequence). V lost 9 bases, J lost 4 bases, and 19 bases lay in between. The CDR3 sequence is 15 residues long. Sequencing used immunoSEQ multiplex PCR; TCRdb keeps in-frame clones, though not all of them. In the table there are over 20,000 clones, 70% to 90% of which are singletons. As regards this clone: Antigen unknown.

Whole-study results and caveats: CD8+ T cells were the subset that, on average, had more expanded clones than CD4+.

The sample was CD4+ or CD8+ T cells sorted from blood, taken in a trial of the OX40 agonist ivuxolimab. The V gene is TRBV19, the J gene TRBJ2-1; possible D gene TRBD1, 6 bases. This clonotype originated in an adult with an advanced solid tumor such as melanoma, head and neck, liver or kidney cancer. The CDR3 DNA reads TGTGCCAGCCACCGGGAACAGGGACCTTACAATGAGCAGTTCTTC. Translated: CASHREQGPYNEQFF.